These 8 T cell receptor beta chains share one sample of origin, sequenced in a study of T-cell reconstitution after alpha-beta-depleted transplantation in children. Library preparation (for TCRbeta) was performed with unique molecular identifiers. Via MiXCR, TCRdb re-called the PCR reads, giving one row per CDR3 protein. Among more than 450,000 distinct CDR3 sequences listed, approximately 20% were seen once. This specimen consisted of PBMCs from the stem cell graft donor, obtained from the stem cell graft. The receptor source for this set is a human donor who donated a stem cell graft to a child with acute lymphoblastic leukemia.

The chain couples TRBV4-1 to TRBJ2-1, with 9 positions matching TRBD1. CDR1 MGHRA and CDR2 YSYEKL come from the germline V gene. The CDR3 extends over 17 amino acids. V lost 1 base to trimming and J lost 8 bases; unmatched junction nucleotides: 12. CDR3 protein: CASSQGRARDRDDEQFF. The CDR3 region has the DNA TGCGCCAGCAGCCAAGGGAGGGCCCGGGACAGGGACGATGAGCAGTTCTTC.

The CDR3 DNA is TGCGCCAGCAGCCATCACGGGCGACAGAAAAAAGAAAACTACGAGCAGTACTTC. Its translation is CASSHHGRQKKENYEQYF. The chain employs TRBV4-1 and TRBJ2-7; tentatively, D is TRBD1 (5 bases). The CDR3 consists of 18 residues. Germline-derived CDR1 and CDR2 are MGHRA and YSYEKL. V gave up 3 bases and J gave up 3 bases, with 24 bases separating them.

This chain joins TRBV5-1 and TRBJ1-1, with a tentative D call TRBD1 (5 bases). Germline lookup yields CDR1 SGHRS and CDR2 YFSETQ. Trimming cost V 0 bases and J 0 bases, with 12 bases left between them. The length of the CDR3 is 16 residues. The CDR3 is CASSLEGWGMNTEAFF. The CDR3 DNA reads TGCGCCAGCAGCTTGGAAGGGTGGGGCATGAACACTGAAGCTTTCTTT.

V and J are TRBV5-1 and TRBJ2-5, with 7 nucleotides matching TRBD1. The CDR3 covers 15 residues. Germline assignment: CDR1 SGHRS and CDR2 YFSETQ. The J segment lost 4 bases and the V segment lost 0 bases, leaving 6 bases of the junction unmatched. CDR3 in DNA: TGCGCCAGCAGCTTGGTGACAGGGAGCGGAGAGACCCAGTACTTC. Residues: CASSLVTGSGETQYF.

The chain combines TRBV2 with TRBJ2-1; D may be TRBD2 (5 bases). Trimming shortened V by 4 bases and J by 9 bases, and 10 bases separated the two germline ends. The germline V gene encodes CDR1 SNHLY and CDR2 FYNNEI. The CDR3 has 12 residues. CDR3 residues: CASSASYGEQFF. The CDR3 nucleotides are TGTGCCAGCAGTGCTAGCTACGGTGAGCAGTTCTTC.

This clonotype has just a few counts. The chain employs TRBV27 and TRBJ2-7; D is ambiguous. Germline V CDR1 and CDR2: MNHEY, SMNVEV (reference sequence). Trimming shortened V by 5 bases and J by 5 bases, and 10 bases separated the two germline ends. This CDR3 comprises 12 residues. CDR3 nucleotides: TGTGCCAGCAGTCCCGGGTTCAACGAGCAGTACTTC. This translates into CASSPGFNEQYF.

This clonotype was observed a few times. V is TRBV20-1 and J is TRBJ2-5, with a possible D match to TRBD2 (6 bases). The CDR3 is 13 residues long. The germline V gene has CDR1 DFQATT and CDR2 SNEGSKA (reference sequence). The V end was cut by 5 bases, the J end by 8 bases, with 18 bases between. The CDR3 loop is CSAAVRDSRTQYF. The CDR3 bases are TGCAGTGCTGCGGTCCGGGACTCAAGAACCCAGTACTTC.

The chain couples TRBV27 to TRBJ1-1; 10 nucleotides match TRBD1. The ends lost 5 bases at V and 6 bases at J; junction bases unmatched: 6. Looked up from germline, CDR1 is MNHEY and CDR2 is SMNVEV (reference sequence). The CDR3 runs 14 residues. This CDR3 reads CASSTSGTGAEAFF. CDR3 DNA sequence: TGTGCCAGCAGTACCTCCGGGACAGGGGCTGAAGCTTTCTTT.